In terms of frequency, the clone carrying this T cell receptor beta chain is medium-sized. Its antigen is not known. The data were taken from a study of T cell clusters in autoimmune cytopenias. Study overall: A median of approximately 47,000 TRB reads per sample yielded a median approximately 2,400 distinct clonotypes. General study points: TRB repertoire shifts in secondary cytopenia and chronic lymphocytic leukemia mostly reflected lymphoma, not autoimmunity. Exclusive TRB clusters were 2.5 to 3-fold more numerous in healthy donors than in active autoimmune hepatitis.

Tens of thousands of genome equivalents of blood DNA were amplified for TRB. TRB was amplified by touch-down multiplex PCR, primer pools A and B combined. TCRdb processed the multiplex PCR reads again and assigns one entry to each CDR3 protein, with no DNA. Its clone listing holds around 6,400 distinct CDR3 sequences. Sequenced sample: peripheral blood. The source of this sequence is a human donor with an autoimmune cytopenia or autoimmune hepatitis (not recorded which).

CDR3 residues: CASSFARGETQYF. This chain connects TRBV7-9 to TRBJ2-5; TCRdb proposes TRBD1, but this gene call is untestable without DNA. This CDR3 region has 13 residues. Germline lookup yields CDR1 SEHNR and CDR2 FQNEAQ (reference sequence).